The source of this T cell receptor (beta chain) is a study of T cell responses to AZD1222 COVID-19 vaccine. Measured with immunoSEQ multiplex PCR; TCRdb has only the in-frame clones, and not every one. The sample includes about 170,000 clones, about nine tenths of them seen just once. In the case of this clone: Its antigen is unknown.

Whole-study findings and limits: Sampled repertoires all dated from after the peak T cell response. At baseline, seropositivity was found in only six AZD1222 recipients. As reported, nearly half of all spike-specific TCRs target variant regions that are unmutated.

V gave up 7 bases and J gave up 0 bases, with 12 bases separating them. The CDR3 runs to 14 residues. In germline, CDR1 is SNHLY, CDR2 FYNNEI. The rearrangement links TRBV2 to TRBJ1-1, with D possibly being TRBD1 (6 bases). This sample comprised peripheral blood, obtained on day 0 of AZD1222 vaccination. The sequence derives from an adult in good health. CDR3 in DNA: TGTGCCAGCAAGTTACAGGGCATGAACACTGAAGCTTTCTTT. It codes for CASKLQGMNTEAFF.